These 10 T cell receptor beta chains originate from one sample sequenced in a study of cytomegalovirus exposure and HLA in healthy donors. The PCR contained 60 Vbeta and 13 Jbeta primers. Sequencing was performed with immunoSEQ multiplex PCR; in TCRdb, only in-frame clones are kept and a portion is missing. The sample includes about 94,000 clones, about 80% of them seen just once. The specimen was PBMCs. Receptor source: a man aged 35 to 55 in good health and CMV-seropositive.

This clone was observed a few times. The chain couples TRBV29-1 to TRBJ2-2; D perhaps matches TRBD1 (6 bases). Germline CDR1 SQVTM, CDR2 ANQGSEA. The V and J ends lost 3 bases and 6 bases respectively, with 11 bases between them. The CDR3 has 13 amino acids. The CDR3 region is CSVDGRGAGELFF. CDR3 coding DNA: TGCAGCGTTGATGGCAGGGGAGCCGGGGAGCTGTTTTTT.

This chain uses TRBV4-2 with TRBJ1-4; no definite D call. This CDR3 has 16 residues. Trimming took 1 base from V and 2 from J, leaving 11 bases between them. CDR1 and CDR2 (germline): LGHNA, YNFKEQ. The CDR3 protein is CASSQATRLTNEKLFF. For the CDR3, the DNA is TGTGCCAGCAGCCAAGCAACTAGGCTGACTAATGAAAAACTGTTTTTT.

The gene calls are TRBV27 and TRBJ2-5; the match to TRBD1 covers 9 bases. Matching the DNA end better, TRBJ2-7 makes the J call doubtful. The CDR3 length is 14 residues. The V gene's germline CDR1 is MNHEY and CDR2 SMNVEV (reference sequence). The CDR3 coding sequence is TGTGCCAGCAGTCTTGACAGGGGGTTCTACGAGCAGTACTTC. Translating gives CASSLDRGFYEQYF.

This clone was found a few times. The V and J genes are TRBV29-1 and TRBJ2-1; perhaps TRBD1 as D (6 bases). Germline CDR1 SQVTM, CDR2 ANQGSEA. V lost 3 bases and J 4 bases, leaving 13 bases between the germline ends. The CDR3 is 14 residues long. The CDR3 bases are TGCAGCGTTGATTTCAGGGGAGAGTACAATGAGCAGTTCTTC. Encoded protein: CSVDFRGEYNEQFF.

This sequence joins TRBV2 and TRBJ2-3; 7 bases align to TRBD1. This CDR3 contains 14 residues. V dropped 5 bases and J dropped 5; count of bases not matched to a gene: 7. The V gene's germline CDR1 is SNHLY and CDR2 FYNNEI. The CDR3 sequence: CASSQQGLGDTQYF. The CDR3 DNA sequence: TGTGCCAGCAGTCAACAGGGGTTGGGAGATACGCAGTATTTT.

CDR3 nucleotide sequence: TGTGCCAGTAGTGCGCCCTTCCCTCACCCACCGAACACCGGGGAGCTGTTTTTT. Its protein product is CASSAPFPHPPNTGELFF. The genes are TRBV19 and TRBJ2-2; D is unresolved. Per germline, CDR1 LNHDA and CDR2 SQIVND (reference sequence). The CDR3 loop spans 18 amino acids. V gave up 5 bases and J gave up 0 bases, with 19 bases separating them.

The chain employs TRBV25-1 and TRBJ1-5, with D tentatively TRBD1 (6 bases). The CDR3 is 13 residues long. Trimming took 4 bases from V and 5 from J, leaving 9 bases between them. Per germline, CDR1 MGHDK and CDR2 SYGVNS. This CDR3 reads CASSGSGDQPQHF. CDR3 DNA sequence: TGTGCCAGCAGTGGGTCAGGGGATCAGCCCCAGCATTTT.

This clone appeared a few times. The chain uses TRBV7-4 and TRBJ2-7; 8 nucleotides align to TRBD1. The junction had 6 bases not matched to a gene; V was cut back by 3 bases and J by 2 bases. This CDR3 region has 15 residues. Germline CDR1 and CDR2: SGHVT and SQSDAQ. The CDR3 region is CASSFGGTGPYEQYF. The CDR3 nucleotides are TGTGCCAGCAGCTTCGGAGGGACAGGCCCCTACGAGCAGTACTTC.

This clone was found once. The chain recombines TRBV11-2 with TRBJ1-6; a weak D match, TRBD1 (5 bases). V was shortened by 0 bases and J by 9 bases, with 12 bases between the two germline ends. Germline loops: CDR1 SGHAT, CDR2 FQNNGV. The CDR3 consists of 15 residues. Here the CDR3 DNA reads TGTGCCAGCAGCTTAGAATGGCAGGGAAGTTCACCCCTCCACTTT. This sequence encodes CASSLEWQGSSPLHF.

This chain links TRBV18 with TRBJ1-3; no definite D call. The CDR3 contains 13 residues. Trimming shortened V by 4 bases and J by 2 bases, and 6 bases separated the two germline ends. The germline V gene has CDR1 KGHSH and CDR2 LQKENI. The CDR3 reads CASSRTTGNTIYF. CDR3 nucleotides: TGTGCCAGCTCACGTACAACTGGAAACACCATATATTTT.